This record looks at one T cell receptor (beta chain) sequence and its context. No antigen is known for it. This sample was included in a study of T cell responses to AZD1222 COVID-19 vaccine. This table comes from immunoSEQ multiplex PCR, and its TCRdb copy is limited to in-frame clones, with some not included. Among more than 95,000 clones, about 82% were seen once, and the ten largest hold roughly 18%. Study outcomes and limitations: Every sample of the repertoires postdated the peak T cell response. Of spike-specific TCRs, nearly half reportedly target regions left unmutated in variants. Clonal diversity was possibly underestimated; the donors were predominantly white British and more often female.

This CDR3 contains 14 residues. With 1 base removed from V and 2 bases from J, the gap between germline ends came to 8 bases. The V gene's germline CDR1 is SGHAT and CDR2 FQNNGV. The clonotype comes from an adult who received the AZD1222 COVID-19 vaccine. This specimen consisted of peripheral blood, obtained 28 days after the second AZD1222 dose. The chain couples TRBV11-2 to TRBJ1-1, with D perhaps TRBD1 (6 bases). For the CDR3, the DNA is TGTGCCAGCAGCTTAGCAGGGGTAAACACTGAAGCTTTCTTT. Translating gives CASSLAGVNTEAFF. The variable domain in full, with the rest retrieved from reference TRBV11-2 and TRBJ1-1, is EAGVAQSPRYKIIEKRQSVAFWCNPISGHATLYWYQQILGQGPKLLIQFQNNGVVDDSQLPKDRFSAERLKGVDSTLKIQPAKLEDSAVYLCASSLAGVNTEAFFGQGTRLTVV.